Listed below are T cell receptor beta chains from one sample, sequenced in a study of T cells in narcolepsy. The method was immunoSEQ multiplex PCR; TCRdb's version includes in-frame clones alone and lacks a portion of them. The sample holds 25,000 to 35,000 clones, around four fifths seen once. Material for sequencing was memory (CD45RA-) CD4+ T cells from blood. The receptors stem from a human donor in good health. Each CDR3 is given with its conserved first and last residue. Each record gives: J gene, V gene, clone size, D gene, CDR3 DNA, CDR3 protein. The D gene is left open where the match is weak. Clone size is not always given. Where it is, it says once, few, many or a class for expanded clones.

TRBJ1-1,TRBV5-1,once,-,TGCGCCAGCAGCGAACAACGAGTGAACACTGAAGCTTTCTTT,CASSEQRVNTEAFF
TRBJ2-3,TRBV5-1,once,TRBD2,TGCGCCAGCAGCTTAGCGGGGGGGCCAGATACGCAGTATTTT,CASSLAGGPDTQYF
TRBJ1-1,TRBV19,-,TRBD1,TGTGCCAGTAGTATCGGGGCAGGGGGCGGCACTGAAGCTTTCTTT,CASSIGAGGGTEAFF
TRBJ2-7,TRBV6-5,-,-,TGTGCCAGCAGCAGGGGGGTGGGCTCCTACGAGCAGTACTTC,CASSRGVGSYEQYF
TRBJ2-1,TRBV10-3,-,-,TGTGCCATCACCGATGGGGCAGTCAATGAGCAGTTCTTC,CAITDGAVNEQFF
TRBJ1-1,TRBV5-1,few,-,TGCGCCAGCAGTTACAGGGTTTACACTGAAGCTTTCTTT,CASSYRVYTEAFF
TRBJ2-3,TRBV5-4,-,TRBD2,TGTGCCAGCAGCTTGGCGATAGCGGGGGAGGGAGATACGCAGTATTTT,CASSLAIAGEGDTQYF
TRBJ1-3,TRBV7-2,-,TRBD1,TGTGCCAGCAGCTTAGTGGACAGGGCTGGAAACACCATATATTTT,CASSLVDRAGNTIYF
TRBJ1-6,TRBV2,once,TRBD1,TGTGCCAGCAGTGAGTGGGACAGAGTGAATTCACCCCTCCACTTT,CASSEWDRVNSPLHF
TRBJ1-1,TRBV14,-,-,TGTGCCAGCAGCCCCGCCAGGGCTCGGGACACTGAAGCTTTCTTT,CASSPARARDTEAFF
TRBJ1-3,TRBV5-6,-,-,TGTGCCAGCAGCTCGGCAGGAACCTCTGGAAACACCATATATTTT,CASSSAGTSGNTIYF
TRBJ2-7,TRBV7-8,-,-,TGTGCCAGCAGCTCCCCCGGCCACGACCCAAGAAATCTGGTTCGCGAGCAGTACTTC,CASSSPGHDPRNLVREQYF
TRBJ1-6,TRBV12-5,few,-,TGTGCTAGTGGTTTGGTCGATAATTCACCCCTCCACTTT,CASGLVDNSPLHF
TRBJ2-2,TRBV19,-,-,TGTGCCAGTAGTATAGTGATTGGCCCCGGGGAGCTGTTTTTT,CASSIVIGPGELFF
TRBJ1-3,TRBV18,-,TRBD1,TGTGCCAGCTCACCCTTGACAGGGTCCGGAAACACCATATATTTT,CASSPLTGSGNTIYF
TRBJ2-5,TRBV6-6,-,-,TGTGCCAGCAGCTACCCCGGAGGGCCCCAGTACTTC,CASSYPGGPQYF
TRBJ2-7,TRBV14,-,-,TGTGCCAGCAGCCAAGAGGTGGTCCTGAGTATCTACGAGCAGTACTTC,CASSQEVVLSIYEQYF
TRBJ2-2,TRBV7-2,-,TRBD1,TGTGCCAGCAGCTTAAAAACAGGGGGCTTCGGGGAGCTGTTTTTT,CASSLKTGGFGELFF
TRBJ2-5,TRBV19,-,-,TGTGCCAGTAGTGGAGTGGGCAACCAAGAGACCCAGTACTTC,CASSGVGNQETQYF
TRBJ2-2,TRBV7-8,-,TRBD1,TGTGCCAGCAGCTCGGGACAGGTGAACACCGGGGAGCTGTTTTTT,CASSSGQVNTGELFF
TRBJ1-5,TRBV27,-,TRBD1,TGTGCCAGCAGTTTTCAAGGGGGCTTCAATCAGCCCCAGCATTTT,CASSFQGGFNQPQHF
TRBJ1-1,TRBV6-1,-,TRBD1,TGTGCCAGCCGTAAGGTTAGGGGACAGGAGGGTGAAGCTTTCTTT,CASRKVRGQEGEAFF
TRBJ1-2,TRBV10-3,once,TRBD1,TGTGCCATCAGCCGGGACAGCTATGGCTACACCTTC,CAISRDSYGYTF
TRBJ2-3,TRBV5-1,-,TRBD2,TGCGCCAGCAGCCTGAGCGGGGTAAGCACAGATACGCAGTATTTT,CASSLSGVSTDTQYF
TRBJ1-5,TRBV19,-,-,TGTGCCAGTAGTGACGGCTATAGCAATCAGCCCCAGCATTTT,CASSDGYSNQPQHF
TRBJ2-3,TRBV5-1,-,-,TGCGCCAGCAGGAGGAATAGCGGAGGCACAGATACGCAGTATTTT,CASRRNSGGTDTQYF
TRBJ1-2,TRBV18,-,-,TGTGCCAGCTCACCCCAGATTGGGGATGGCTACACCTTC,CASSPQIGDGYTF
TRBJ2-5,TRBV19,-,-,TGTGCCAGTAGTGCTACAATACAAGAGACCCAGTACTTC,CASSATIQETQYF
TRBJ2-7,TRBV7-6,-,-,TGTGCCAGCAGCTTACCCAGGGAGCGAGACGAGCAGTACTTC,CASSLPRERDEQYF
TRBJ2-5,TRBV7-9,-,-,TGTGCCAGCAGCTTATCTACTTTCGGGACCCAGTACTTC,CASSLSTFGTQYF
TRBJ2-5,TRBV7-8,-,-,TGTGCCAGCAGCTTTGGCAGTCCATCCAGGAAAGAGACCCAGTACTTC,CASSFGSPSRKETQYF
TRBJ2-5,TRBV9,-,TRBD1,TGTGCCAGCAGCCTCGGACAGGGGGTGAGGGAGACCCAGTACTTC,CASSLGQGVRETQYF
TRBJ2-3,TRBV18,-,TRBD1,TGTGCCAGCTCACCACCGGGACAGGGGGTAATGGGTACGCAGTATTTT,CASSPPGQGVMGTQYF
TRBJ1-6,TRBV6-1,-,-,TGTGCCAGCAGTGAAGCAGGGTTACCCCTCCACTTT,CASSEAGLPLHF
TRBJ1-1,TRBV7-9,-,-,TGTGCCAGCAGCTTTTGGGCGCAAGGGCACCAAAAAAACACTGAAGCTTTCTTT,CASSFWAQGHQKNTEAFF
TRBJ1-2,TRBV18,-,-,TGTGCCAGCTCACCAAGCGGGGATGGGGTTGGCTACACCTTC,CASSPSGDGVGYTF
TRBJ1-1,TRBV30,-,TRBD1,TGTGCCTGGAGTGCCAGGGGGGCCCACACTGAAGCTTTCTTT,CAWSARGAHTEAFF
TRBJ1-1,TRBV30,-,-,TGTGCCTGGAGTGTACAGCAGAACACTGAAGCTTTCTTT,CAWSVQQNTEAFF
TRBJ1-3,TRBV5-1,-,-,TGCGCCAGCAGCCCCGGGGGGGCTGGAAACACCATATATTTT,CASSPGGAGNTIYF
TRBJ2-4,TRBV6-1,-,-,TGTGCCAGCAGTGACGTCGTACTAGCCAAAAACATTCAGTACTTC,CASSDVVLAKNIQYF